What follows describes a single T cell receptor (beta chain). Germline V gene data show CDR1 as SGHTA and CDR2 as FQGNSA. The V segment lost 0 bases and the J segment 10 bases; nucleotides outside the gene matches: 6. The CDR3 totals 16 residues. Across about two dozen US areas, participants ranged in age from about 18 to 90 years. The repertoire was sequenced with immunoSEQ multiplex PCR; TCRdb's copy has only in-frame clones and lacks some. The table shows roughly 400,000 clones, with about nine tenths occurring only once. The data derive from a study of blood T cell repertoires in COVID-19. Study overall: Some COVID-19 samples were acute and others convalescent; all came from the United States, Italy and Spain. From T cells, B-cell-depleted T cells, or PBMCs came the material, which was cDNA or gDNA.

The origin of this receptor is a young man who had recovered from COVID-19. The sample consisted of PBMCs or T cells enriched from blood (not recorded which). The V and J genes are TRBV7-2 and TRBJ1-6, with 10 bases that match TRBD1. CDR3 in amino acids: CASSLARQGAKSPLHF. DNA of the CDR3: TGTGCCAGCAGCTTAGCCAGACAGGGGGCTAAATCACCCCTCCACTTT.